This T cell receptor (beta chain) came from a study of long-term antiretroviral therapy in people with HIV. On the study more broadly: The earliest specimens came about a decade ahead of the 2015 immediate-ART recommendation.

The authors ran the immunoSEQ assay, v3.0, at survey level. The table came from immunoSEQ multiplex PCR; TCRdb's copy has only in-frame clones and leaves some out. This sample has tens of thousands of clones; approximately 83% occur once, and the top ten carry 8.8%. Remarks on this clone: Its antigen is as yet unknown.

This CDR3 is 15 amino acids long. V was pared by 7 bases and J by 5 bases, with 12 bases of the junction left unmatched. Germline loops: CDR1 MNHEY, CDR2 SVGAGI. Study-wide results and caveats: Participants lacked recorded data on ART adherence, viral resistance or therapy changes. Regardless of time point, clones expanded before ART dominated the repertoire. HIV repertoires covered narrower CDR3 length ranges than controls did.

The receptor was isolated from a middle-aged woman with HIV. Sequenced here: unsorted PBMCs, sampled 1.2 years after starting antiretroviral therapy. J is TRBJ2-7 and V is TRBV6-5; 9 nucleotides agree with TRBD2. CDR3 DNA: TGTGCCAGCAAGAGAAGATCGACTAGCGGCCACGAGCAGTACTTC. Protein sequence: CASKRRSTSGHEQYF.